In this sample, the clone carrying this T cell receptor beta chain turned up once. This record comes from a study of PD-1 blockade in mismatch repair-deficient tumors. The CDR3 has 16 residues. The V and J ends lost 5 bases and 0 bases respectively, with 15 bases between them. Germline V lookup: CDR1 LNHDA, CDR2 SQIVND (reference sequence). Measured with immunoSEQ multiplex PCR; TCRdb has only the in-frame clones, and not every one. The top ten hold 4% to 6% of the sample, which has around 100,000 clones, around three quarters seen once. Every patient had mismatch repair deficiency by PCR or immunohistochemistry.

The chain joins TRBV19 to TRBJ2-3; possibly TRBD1 for D (6 bases). The receptor was derived from an adult with mismatch repair-deficient cancer. The sample consisted of peripheral blood, taken just over 59 weeks after starting pembrolizumab. The CDR3 DNA is TGTGCCAGTAGTGAATACAGGGCCACTAGCACAGATACGCAGTATTTT. It codes for CASSEYRATSTDTQYF.